This TCR beta chain was recorded in a study of monozygotic twins with inflammatory bowel disease. The study, taken as a whole, reports: Clonotypes shared with others were fewer in IBD patients than in healthy twins, especially with disease activity. The data did not back a single strong IBD-associated clonotype or signal.

A template switching step added UMIs, each with a 6-nucleotide sample barcode. Each CDR3 protein gets one entry in TCRdb, which reprocessed the 5' RACE reads and gives no DNA. The sample has some 330,000 distinct CDR3 sequences; the top ten hold approximately 5.9%. It was from whole blood, with no T cell sorting, that total RNA was isolated. This CDR3 comprises 13 residues. Looked up from germline, CDR1 is MNHEY and CDR2 is SVGEGT. To note about this clonotype: Its antigen is unidentified.

J is TRBJ1-5 and V is TRBV6-2 or TRBV6-3. The TCR comes from a human donor with ulcerative colitis or Crohn's disease, or a healthy co-twin of an affected twin (not recorded which). The material sequenced was blood. CDR3: CASQDRLNQPQHF.